Below, 14 T cell receptor beta chains from the same sample are listed, as sequenced in a study of CD8+CD57+ T cells in acquired aplastic anemia. Investigators profiled TCR beta VDJ and CDR3 from genomic DNA template. MiXCR, run by TCRdb on the reads, gives a single entry per CDR3 protein. The sample shows around 170,000 distinct CDR3 sequences, approximately 49% of them seen only once. The sample comprised sorted CD4+, CD8+, or CD8+CD57+ T cells (not recorded which) from PBMCs. These TCRs come from a human donor in good health.

This clonotype has at least ten counts. The chain has TRBV2 and TRBJ1-2; no clear D gene. V was trimmed by 2 bases and J by 3 bases, leaving 10 bases between them. This CDR3 is 14 amino acids long. Germline loops: CDR1 SNHLY, CDR2 FYNNEI. The CDR3 nucleotides read TGTGCCAGCAGTGAATTATCGGCAGACTATGGCTACACCTTC. This gives the protein CASSELSADYGYTF.

This chain joins TRBV5-4 and TRBJ2-1; D is ambiguous. The CDR3 loop spans 15 amino acids. Germline values: CDR1 SGHNT, CDR2 YYREEE (reference sequence). V lost 3 bases and J lost 6, with 16 bases in between. In nucleotides, the CDR3 is TGTGCCAGCAGCTCGCTTCCAGATCCTCGCAATGAGCAGTTCTTC. Its translation: CASSSLPDPRNEQFF.

The rearrangement joins TRBV18 to TRBJ2-7; D is possibly TRBD1 or TRBD2 (5 bases each). V lost 2 bases, J lost 3 bases, and 11 bases lay in between. Germline lookup yields CDR1 KGHSH and CDR2 LQKENI. There are 14 residues in the CDR3. CDR3 protein: CASSPGTVNYEQYF. The CDR3 DNA sequence: TGTGCCAGCTCACCAGGGACGGTAAACTACGAGCAGTACTTC.

This clonotype was counted at least ten times. The gene calls are TRBV5-1 and TRBJ2-7; TRBD2 is a possible D gene (6 bases). Germline CDR1 SGHRS, CDR2 YFSETQ. This CDR3 is 17 amino acids long. Trimming took off 4 bases at V and 2 bases at J, with 22 bases between the two ends. The CDR3 DNA sequence: TGCGCCAGCAGCGGCGGAGGCGGGGTTGTGCATACCTACGAGCAGTACTTC. This encodes CASSGGGGVVHTYEQYF. The full variable domain, with the rest looked up from reference TRBV5-1 and TRBJ2-7, is KAGVTQTPRYLIKTRGQQVTLSCSPISGHRSVSWYQQTPGQGLQFLFEYFSETQRNKGNFPGRFSGRQFSNSRSEMNVSTLELGDSALYLCASSGGGGVVHTYEQYFGPGTRLTVT.

The genes are TRBV14 and TRBJ2-1, with 8 positions matching TRBD2. CDR3 length equals 19 residues. Germline V lookup: CDR1 SGHDN, CDR2 FVKESK. The ends lost 4 bases at V and 7 bases at J; junction bases unmatched: 21. In nucleotides, the CDR3 is TGTGCCAGCAGCCGAGAGGTAGGACTCACTAGCGGTGGGGGGAATGAGCAGTTCTTC. Translated, it gives CASSREVGLTSGGGNEQFF.

This chain links TRBV2 with TRBJ2-5; D may be TRBD1 (6 bases). The germline CDR1 and CDR2 sequences are SNHLY and FYNNEI. This CDR3 contains 14 residues. V was shortened by 7 bases and J by 2 bases, with 14 bases between the two germline ends. This chain's CDR3 is CASKVRGNQETQYF. CDR3 nucleotides: TGTGCCAGCAAGGTTAGGGGGAATCAAGAGACCCAGTACTTC.

The chain recombines TRBV7-9 with TRBJ2-2; D is uncertain. Germline V lookup: CDR1 SEHNR, CDR2 FQNEAQ (reference sequence). The CDR3 totals 13 residues. V lost 3 bases to trimming and J lost 4 bases, with 6 bases between them. DNA for the CDR3: TGTGCCAGCAGCTTCCAGAGCACCGGGGAGCTGTTTTTT. It is translated as CASSFQSTGELFF.

The V and J genes are TRBV7-2 and TRBJ1-6; TRBD1 is a possible D gene (6 bases). The germline CDR1 and CDR2 sequences are SGHTA and FQGNSA. The V gene lost 2 bases and the J gene lost 6 bases, with 11 bases spanning the gap. The CDR3 has 15 amino acids. The CDR3 coding sequence is TGTGCCAGCAGCTTAACAGGGTCGGCTAATTCACCCCTCCACTTT. Amino acids: CASSLTGSANSPLHF.

The chain recombines TRBV4-3 with TRBJ2-5, with TRBD1 matching 8 bases. Germline assignment: CDR1 LGHNA and CDR2 YSLEER. The junction had 5 bases not matched to a gene; V was cut back by 0 bases and J by 5 bases. This CDR3 has 15 residues. The CDR3 coding sequence is TGCGCCAGCAGCCAAGATAGGACAGGGCGGGAGACCCAGTACTTC. Amino acid sequence: CASSQDRTGRETQYF.

The V call is TRBV2, the J call TRBJ2-4, with 9 bases matching TRBD2. J gave up 7 bases and V 6 bases, and 7 bases lay outside the gene matches. The CDR3 has 14 amino acids. CDR1 is SNHLY, CDR2 FYNNEI, per germline. The CDR3 here is CASRDGTSSNIQYF. The CDR3 nucleotides read TGTGCCAGCAGGGACGGGACTAGCAGCAACATTCAGTACTTC.

In regard to this clonotype: A single base separates this from a much larger clone, so it may be a read error. The rearrangement links TRBV6-5 to TRBJ1-3; D not certain. The CDR3 has 13 amino acids. The V gene's germline CDR1 is MNHEY and CDR2 SVGAGI. The CDR3 here is CASSYVSGNTTYF. In DNA, the CDR3 is TGTGCCAGCAGTTACGTTTCTGGAAACACCACATATTTT.

This clonotype was found many times. This chain uses TRBV19 with TRBJ1-3, with D possibly being TRBD1 (6 bases). CDR3 length: 14 residues. Trimming took off 9 bases at V and 0 bases at J, with 12 bases between the two ends. Germline V lookup: CDR1 LNHDA, CDR2 SQIVND (reference sequence). The CDR3 is CASRDTRSGNTIYF. The CDR3 nucleotides read TGTGCCAGCAGGGACACTCGCTCTGGAAACACCATATATTTT.

This clonotype has only a few counts. The V gene is TRBV3-1, the J gene TRBJ2-5; TRBD1 matches at 11 bases. This CDR3 is built from 15 residues. Germline V gene data show CDR1 as LGHDT and CDR2 as YNNKEL (reference sequence). Germline trimming cut 6 bases from V and 5 bases from J; bases unmatched to any gene: 8. The CDR3 spells CASSRGTGGGETQYF. In nucleotides, the CDR3 is TGTGCCAGCAGTCGAGGGACAGGGGGAGGGGAGACCCAGTACTTC.

The chain combines TRBV6-2 or TRBV6-3 with TRBJ2-1, with TRBD2 matching 7 bases. The V gene end was trimmed by 0 bases and the J gene end by 4 bases; junction bases not matched to a gene: 9. The CDR3 is 17 residues long. CDR1 MNHEY and CDR2 SVGEGT come from the germline V gene. The CDR3 DNA reads as TGTGCCAGCAGTTACTCAGGAGGGAGGGCCTATTACAATGAGCAGTTCTTC. Amino acids: CASSYSGGRAYYNEQFF.